The sequence of this T cell receptor beta chain was determined in a study of blood T cell repertoires in COVID-19. In the study overall: From the United States, Italy and Spain came samples of acute and convalescent COVID-19. Sources were T cells, B-cell-depleted T cells, or PBMCs; the material itself was cDNA or gDNA.

Trimming pared 9 bases from V and 7 bases from J, leaving 16 bases between. Germline loops: CDR1 SNHLY, CDR2 FYNNEI. CDR3 length: 13 residues. Per the study methods: By means of reference gene primer amplification, nucleated cell counts were estimated. Generated by immunoSEQ multiplex PCR, the TCRdb table keeps only in-frame clones and is missing some. V, J and clone size derive from that table, while D and trimming were established from the DNA sequence. The sample consists of around 260,000 clones, roughly 87% of them appearing once. The chain has TRBV2 and TRBJ2-1, with TRBD2 as a possible D gene (5 bases). The clonotype comes from a human donor in a cohort sampled during active COVID-19. Sequenced: peripheral blood. The DNA of the CDR3 is TGTGCCAGTCGCCTAGGGCCGGGGAATGAGCAGTTCTTC. Translation: CASRLGPGNEQFF. Together with reference TRBV2 and TRBJ2-1, the CDR3 gives the full variable domain: EPEVTQTPSHQVTQMGQEVILRCVPISNHLYFYWYRQILGQKVEFLVSFYNNEISEKSEIFDDQFSVERPDGSNFTLKIRSTKLEDSAMYFCASRLGPGNEQFFGPGTRLTVL.